This section outlines one T cell receptor (beta chain) sequence together with its context. Its target is not known. With random hexamers, reverse transcription was performed on about 0.5 to 1 ug of RNA. An immunoSEQ multiplex PCR generated amplified TCR beta CDR3 products spanning 54 Vbeta and 13 Jbeta. MiXCR, applied by TCRdb to the immunoSEQ multiplex PCR reads, yields one record per CDR3 protein. Of a few hundred thousand distinct CDR3 sequences listed, 85% to 95% are singletons. Sequencing of TCR beta drew on CD8+ and CD4+ T cells from blood. TEMRA cells underwent FACS enrichment and CD8+ and CD4+ T cells underwent negative isolation. This sample stems from a study of CD8 T cells in Susac syndrome. Study-wide results and limits: The study recognized that the number of individuals in its TCR sequencing and HLA analysis was relatively small.

This CDR3 region has 16 residues. Trimming at V came to 0 bases and at J to 2 bases, leaving 6 bases not matched to a gene. CDR1 and CDR2 (germline): LGHDT, YNNKEL (reference sequence). Sequencing was performed on CD4+ T cells from PBMCs. This TCR came from a human donor with multiple sclerosis. This chain uses TRBV3-1 with TRBJ1-2; 7 positions agree with TRBD1. The CDR3 nucleotides read TGTGCCAGCAGCCAAGAGATCAGGACAGGCAACTATGGCTACACCTTC. Protein sequence: CASSQEIRTGNYGYTF.